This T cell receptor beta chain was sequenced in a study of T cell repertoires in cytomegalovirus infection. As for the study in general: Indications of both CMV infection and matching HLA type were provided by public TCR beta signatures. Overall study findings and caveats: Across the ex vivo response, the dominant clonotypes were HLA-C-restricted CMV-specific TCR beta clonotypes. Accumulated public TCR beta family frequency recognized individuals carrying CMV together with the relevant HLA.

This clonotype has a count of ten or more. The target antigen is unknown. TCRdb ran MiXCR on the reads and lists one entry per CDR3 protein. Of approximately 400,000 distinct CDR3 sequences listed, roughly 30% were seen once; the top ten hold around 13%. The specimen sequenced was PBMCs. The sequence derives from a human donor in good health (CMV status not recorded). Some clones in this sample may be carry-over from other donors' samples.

The CDR3 DNA sequence: TGTGCCAGCAGTGGGCCCGGGGAAGTAGGATCACCCCTCCACTTT. This encodes CASSGPGEVGSPLHF. V usage is TRBV7-2 and J usage is TRBJ1-6; D ambiguous. V was shortened by 6 bases and J by 10 bases, with 19 bases between the two germline ends. Germline CDR1 is SGHTA and CDR2 is FQGNSA. The CDR3 is made up of 15 amino acids.